This is a list of T cell receptor beta chains from one sample in a study of memory CD4+ T cells and cytomegalovirus serostatus. Generated by immunoSEQ multiplex PCR, the TCRdb table keeps only in-frame clones and is missing some. The sample lists about 40,000 clones, about three quarters seen once, with roughly 0.5% in the top ten. Sequences were obtained from memory CD4+ T cells from blood. The source of these receptors is an adult in good health and CMV-seronegative. The CDR3 runs from the conserved cysteine through the conserved F or W. Each record gives: V gene, D gene, clone size, J gene, CDR3 DNA, CDR3 protein. A D gene is named only where the DNA matches it firmly. Clone size is given for some rows only: seen once, a few or many times, or a class if the clone is expanded.

V: TRBV6-1
D: -
size: -
J: TRBJ2-1
DNA: TGTGCCAGCGCGCTGCGGGGCAACAATGAGCAGTTCTTC
CDR3: CASALRGNNEQFF

V: TRBV2
D: -
size: -
J: TRBJ2-7
DNA: TGTGCCAGCACAGCTTTTTCTACCTTCGGGCTCTCCTACGAGCAGTACTTC
CDR3: CASTAFSTFGLSYEQYF

V: TRBV5-1
D: -
size: -
J: TRBJ2-1
DNA: TGCGCCAGCAGCTTGGGGACGGACAATGAGCAGTTCTTC
CDR3: CASSLGTDNEQFF

V: TRBV29-1
D: TRBD1
size: -
J: TRBJ1-1
DNA: TGCAGCGTTTGCAGGGGGTCAAACACTGAAGCTTTCTTT
CDR3: CSVCRGSNTEAFF

V: TRBV6-5
D: TRBD1
size: -
J: TRBJ1-6
DNA: TGTGCCAGCAGTTACGGGGGACAGGGGAATTCACCCCTCCACTTT
CDR3: CASSYGGQGNSPLHF

V: TRBV7-9
D: -
size: once
J: TRBJ2-2
DNA: TGTGCCAGCAGCTTCGTGAACACCGGGGAGCTGTTTTTT
CDR3: CASSFVNTGELFF

V: TRBV6-6
D: -
size: -
J: TRBJ1-6
DNA: TGTGCCAGCAGCTGGAATTCACCCCTCCACTTT
CDR3: CASSWNSPLHF

V: TRBV6-1
D: -
size: -
J: TRBJ2-7
DNA: TGTGCCAGCACCGACAAATACGAGCAGTACTTC
CDR3: CASTDKYEQYF

V: TRBV7-8
D: -
size: once
J: TRBJ1-5
DNA: TGTGCCAGCAGCTTAGATGGCAGGGTTGTTCAGCCCCAGCATTTT
CDR3: CASSLDGRVVQPQHF

V: TRBV27
D: -
size: -
J: TRBJ1-4
DNA: TGTGCCAGCACCTCATCATGGAGGACTGTCAATGAAAAACTGTTTTTT
CDR3: CASTSSWRTVNEKLFF

V: TRBV7-2
D: -
size: few
J: TRBJ1-5
DNA: TGTGCCAGCAGCTTAGTCCTGGATCAGCCCCAGCATTTT
CDR3: CASSLVLDQPQHF

V: TRBV5-6
D: TRBD1
size: -
J: TRBJ1-4
DNA: TGTGCCAGCAGCGTAAATTACAGGGGCCGCAATGAAAAACTGTTTTTT
CDR3: CASSVNYRGRNEKLFF

V: TRBV5-4
D: TRBD2
size: -
J: TRBJ2-7
DNA: TGTGCCAGCAGCTTTCGGCTAGCGGGGAACGAGCAGTACTTC
CDR3: CASSFRLAGNEQYF

V: TRBV5-1
D: -
size: -
J: TRBJ2-6
DNA: TGCGCCAGCACCGCCTTGACAACGGATTCTGGGGCCAACGTCCTGACTTTC
CDR3: CASTALTTDSGANVLTF

V: TRBV28
D: -
size: -
J: TRBJ1-6
DNA: TGTGCCAGCAGTTTCCCTAATCTTCCGGACGGAAGAAATTCACCCCTCCACTTT
CDR3: CASSFPNLPDGRNSPLHF

V: TRBV6-1
D: TRBD2
size: -
J: TRBJ2-1
DNA: TGTGCCAGCACACTACTAGCGGGGGGATCTGATGAGCAGTTCTTC
CDR3: CASTLLAGGSDEQFF

V: TRBV15
D: -
size: -
J: TRBJ1-1
DNA: TGTGCCACCAGCAGAGATCGCTTTACAGGGAACACTGAAGCTTTCTTT
CDR3: CATSRDRFTGNTEAFF

V: TRBV10-3
D: TRBD1
size: -
J: TRBJ2-3
DNA: TGTGCCATCAGTGACTCAGGGGGCACGCAGTATTTT
CDR3: CAISDSGGTQYF

V: TRBV6-1
D: -
size: -
J: TRBJ2-2
DNA: TGTGCCAGCAGCGTAAGGCGGGGCGCCGGGGAGCTGTTTTTT
CDR3: CASSVRRGAGELFF

V: TRBV5-4
D: -
size: -
J: TRBJ2-3
DNA: TGTGCCAGCAGCCGAACCCCTAGCGTCCCAGATACGCAGTATTTT
CDR3: CASSRTPSVPDTQYF

V: TRBV30
D: -
size: -
J: TRBJ2-1
DNA: TGTGCCTGGAGTATCGGCTACAATGAGCAGTTCTTC
CDR3: CAWSIGYNEQFF

V: TRBV7-8
D: -
size: -
J: TRBJ1-1
DNA: TGTGCCAGCAGCGCTGATGTGGGGAGCGAAGCTTTCTTT
CDR3: CASSADVGSEAFF

V: TRBV6-6
D: -
size: -
J: TRBJ1-1
DNA: TGTGCCAGCAGTTACTCGAAGGGGAACACTGAAGCTTTCTTT
CDR3: CASSYSKGNTEAFF

V: TRBV2
D: -
size: -
J: TRBJ1-2
DNA: TGTGCCAGCAGTGACGACGAAAGCCTCCGTTTTAGCTGGCGCTACACCTTC
CDR3: CASSDDESLRFSWRYTF

V: TRBV6-6
D: -
size: -
J: TRBJ1-2
DNA: TGTGCCAGCAGTTACAAAGACGGGAACTATGGCTACACCTTC
CDR3: CASSYKDGNYGYTF

V: TRBV30
D: -
size: -
J: TRBJ2-5
DNA: TGTGCCTGGAGCTCCCTCCGAGGACCCGCGGAGACCCAGTACTTC
CDR3: CAWSSLRGPAETQYF

V: TRBV14
D: -
size: -
J: TRBJ2-3
DNA: TGTGCCAGCAGTCAGGTGGGACTCAGCACAGATACGCAGTATTTT
CDR3: CASSQVGLSTDTQYF

V: TRBV6-1
D: -
size: -
J: TRBJ2-7
DNA: TGTGCCAGCAGTGAAGGACAGGTCCCCTACGAGCAGTACTTC
CDR3: CASSEGQVPYEQYF

V: TRBV5-1
D: TRBD1
size: -
J: TRBJ2-7
DNA: TGCGCCAGCAGCTCGGAGGACAGGGGGCTCTACGAGCAGTACTTC
CDR3: CASSSEDRGLYEQYF

V: TRBV5-1
D: -
size: -
J: TRBJ1-6
DNA: TGCGCCAGCCGTTGGGGTAGCTCCTATAATTCACCCCTCCACTTT
CDR3: CASRWGSSYNSPLHF

V: TRBV6-6
D: -
size: medium-sized
J: TRBJ1-6
DNA: TGTGCCAGCAGCCCGCAGGTCGGGAATTCACCCCTCCACTTT
CDR3: CASSPQVGNSPLHF

V: TRBV2
D: TRBD1
size: few
J: TRBJ2-7
DNA: TGTGCCAGCTACCGGGGGGGACAGGGGATCTCCTACGAGCAGTACTTC
CDR3: CASYRGGQGISYEQYF

V: TRBV6-1
D: -
size: -
J: TRBJ2-5
DNA: TGTGCCAGCAGGCCCCTCGACTGGGGCGAGACCCAGTACTTC
CDR3: CASRPLDWGETQYF

V: TRBV7-3
D: TRBD2
size: -
J: TRBJ2-2
DNA: TGTGCCAGCAGCCGGACTAGCGGGGGCACCGGGGAGCTGTTTTTT
CDR3: CASSRTSGGTGELFF

V: TRBV9
D: -
size: -
J: TRBJ1-6
DNA: TGTGCCAGCAGCGTAGGAGGGAGGCGGTATGGTTCACCCCTCCACTTT
CDR3: CASSVGGRRYGSPLHF

V: TRBV5-4
D: -
size: -
J: TRBJ2-7
DNA: TGCGCCAGCAGCTTCAAGGACGGGCACGCCTACGAGCAGTACTTC
CDR3: CASSFKDGHAYEQYF

V: TRBV5-1
D: -
size: -
J: TRBJ2-5
DNA: TGCGCCAGCAGCTTGGAGGGACCTCATATCCCCCAACAAGAGACCCAGTACTTC
CDR3: CASSLEGPHIPQQETQYF

V: TRBV12-5
D: TRBD1
size: -
J: TRBJ2-7
DNA: TGTGCTAGTGGTTTGGTACAAACGACAGGGTACGAGCAGTACTTC
CDR3: CASGLVQTTGYEQYF

V: TRBV7-2
D: TRBD1
size: -
J: TRBJ1-6
DNA: TGTGCCAGCAGCCGGGACAGTAATTCACCCCTCCACTTT
CDR3: CASSRDSNSPLHF

V: TRBV7-9
D: TRBD1
size: -
J: TRBJ1-1
DNA: TGTGCCAGCAGAGGGGACAGGGTGTGGATGAACACTGAAGCTTTCTTT
CDR3: CASRGDRVWMNTEAFF

V: TRBV6-6
D: -
size: -
J: TRBJ1-3
DNA: TGTGCCAGCAGTTACGCCGGAGGAAACACCATATATTTT
CDR3: CASSYAGGNTIYF

V: TRBV5-1
D: TRBD2
size: -
J: TRBJ2-1
DNA: TGCGCCAGCAGCTTGGTTACTAGCGGGGGTAATGAGCAGTTCTTC
CDR3: CASSLVTSGGNEQFF

V: TRBV6-5
D: -
size: -
J: TRBJ2-1
DNA: TGTGCCAGCAGCCAAAAATGGGGGGATGAGCAGTTCTTC
CDR3: CASSQKWGDEQFF

V: TRBV28
D: TRBD2
size: -
J: TRBJ2-5
DNA: TGTGCCAGCACTCTGCGGGGGGGCCGTGGGGAGACCCAGTACTTC
CDR3: CASTLRGGRGETQYF

V: TRBV6-6
D: TRBD1
size: -
J: TRBJ2-2
DNA: TGTGCCAGCGAGTACAGGGGTGTAACCGGGGAGCTGTTTTTT
CDR3: CASEYRGVTGELFF

V: TRBV5-5
D: -
size: -
J: TRBJ1-6
DNA: TGTGCCAGCAGCTTGGGCTCCTATAATTCACCCCTCCACTTT
CDR3: CASSLGSYNSPLHF

V: TRBV6-6
D: -
size: -
J: TRBJ2-2
DNA: TGTGCCAGCGAATCCACGAACACCGGGGAGCTGTTTTTT
CDR3: CASESTNTGELFF

V: TRBV29-1
D: TRBD1
size: -
J: TRBJ1-1
DNA: TGCAGCGTACCCGGACAGGGGAACACTGAAGCTTTCTTT
CDR3: CSVPGQGNTEAFF

V: TRBV5-4
D: -
size: -
J: TRBJ1-1
DNA: TGTGCCAGTGGGGCAGGGCAGTACACTGAAGCTTTCTTT
CDR3: CASGAGQYTEAFF

V: TRBV11-2
D: -
size: -
J: TRBJ1-1
DNA: TGTGCCAGCAGCTTAGGGAAATGGCAGGGCCACACTGAAGCTTTCTTT
CDR3: CASSLGKWQGHTEAFF

V: TRBV18
D: -
size: few
J: TRBJ2-3
DNA: TGTGCCAGCTCACCATCAGGCGGATCCAATGGGTATTTT
CDR3: CASSPSGGSNGYF

V: TRBV5-4
D: -
size: once
J: TRBJ2-3
DNA: TGTGCCAGCAGAGATTCCATTAGGGTGGATACGCAGTATTTT
CDR3: CASRDSIRVDTQYF

V: TRBV21-1
D: -
size: -
J: TRBJ2-3
DNA: TGTGCCAGCAGCTATCCCTCCGATACGCAGTATTTT
CDR3: CASSYPSDTQYF

V: TRBV28
D: -
size: -
J: TRBJ2-7
DNA: TGTGCCAGCAGTTTATTAAGTCTCGGGTCCCCCTACGAGCAGTACTTC
CDR3: CASSLLSLGSPYEQYF